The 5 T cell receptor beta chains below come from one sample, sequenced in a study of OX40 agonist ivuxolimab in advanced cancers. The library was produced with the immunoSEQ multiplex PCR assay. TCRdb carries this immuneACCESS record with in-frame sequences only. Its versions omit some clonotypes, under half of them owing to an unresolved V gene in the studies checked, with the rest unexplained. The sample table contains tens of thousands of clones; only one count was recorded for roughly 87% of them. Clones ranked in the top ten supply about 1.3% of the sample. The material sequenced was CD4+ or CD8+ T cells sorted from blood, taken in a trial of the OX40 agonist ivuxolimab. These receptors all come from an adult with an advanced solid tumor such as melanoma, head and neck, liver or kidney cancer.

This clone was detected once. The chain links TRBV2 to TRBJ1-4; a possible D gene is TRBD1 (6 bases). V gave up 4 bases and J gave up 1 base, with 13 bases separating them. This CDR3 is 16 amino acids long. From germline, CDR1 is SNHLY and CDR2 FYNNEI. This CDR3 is CASSAARGGTNEKLFF. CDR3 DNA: TGTGCCAGCAGTGCGGCCAGGGGTGGAACTAATGAAAAACTGTTTTTT.

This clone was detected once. The CDR3 DNA follows: TGTGCCAGCAGCTTAAACCGCGGATCTAACTATGGCTACACCTTC. It specifies CASSLNRGSNYGYTF. The rearrangement uses TRBV7-9 and TRBJ1-2; D is unclear. The germline V gene has CDR1 SEHNR and CDR2 FQNEAQ (reference sequence). CDR3 length equals 15 residues. V was cut by 2 bases and J by 0 bases, with 10 bases left in between. Drawing the rest from reference TRBV7-9 and TRBJ1-2, the complete variable domain is DTGVSQNPRHKITKRGQNVTFRCDPISEHNRLYWYRQTLGQGPEFLTYFQNEAQLEKSRLLSDRFSAERPKGSFSTLEIQRTEQGDSAMYLCASSLNRGSNYGYTFGSGTRLTVV.

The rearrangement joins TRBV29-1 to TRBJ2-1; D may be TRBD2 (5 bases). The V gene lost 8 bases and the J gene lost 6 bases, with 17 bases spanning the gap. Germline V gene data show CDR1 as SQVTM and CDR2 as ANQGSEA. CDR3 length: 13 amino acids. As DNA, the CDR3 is TGCAGCCCCGTCCGGACTGGACCCAATGAGCAGTTCTTC. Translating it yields CSPVRTGPNEQFF.

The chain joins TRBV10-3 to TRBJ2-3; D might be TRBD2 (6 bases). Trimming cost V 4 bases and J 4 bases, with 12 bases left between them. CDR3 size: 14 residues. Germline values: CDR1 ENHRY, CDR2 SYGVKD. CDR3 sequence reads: CAISVVGEADTQYF. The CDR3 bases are TGTGCCATCAGTGTGGTGGGGGAGGCAGATACGCAGTATTTT.

In DNA, the CDR3 is TGCGCCAGCTCCGACAGGGGTAGGACCGGGGAGCTGTTTTTT. Translating gives CASSDRGRTGELFF. V usage is TRBV5-1 and J usage is TRBJ2-2, with 8 positions matching TRBD1. The CDR3 is made up of 14 amino acids. V shed 7 bases, J shed 5 bases, and the junction held 7 bases outside the gene matches. The germline gives CDR1 SGHRS, CDR2 YFSETQ.